These 21 T cell receptor beta chains came from one sample sequenced in a study of beta chain features in type 1 diabetes. Whole-study results and caveats: Researchers report that Type 1 diabetes patients had moderately but significantly shorter TCRB CDR3s across all four CD4+ subsets.

These receptors' targets are unknown. Investigators reverse transcribed all isolated RNA, so they sequenced expressed TCRB transcripts. Repertoires were generated with immunoSEQ multiplex PCR, while TCRdb's copy carries only in-frame clones and drops some. Of hundreds of thousands of clones listed, over 12% are singletons. The sequencing sample was made of naive CD4+ T cells from blood. All receptors derive from a man aged 18 to 30 with type 1 diabetes.

There are a few counts of this clone. This chain uses TRBV10-1 with TRBJ2-7, with a possible D match to TRBD1 (5 bases). Trimming shortened V by 2 bases and J by 3 bases, and 8 bases separated the two germline ends. Germline V gene lookup returns CDR1 WNHNN and CDR2 SYGVQD (reference sequence). This CDR3 region has 13 residues. CDR3 nucleotide sequence: TGCGCCAGCAGTGAGGACAGATACTACGAGCAGTACTTC. Its translation: CASSEDRYYEQYF.

V is TRBV6-6 and J is TRBJ2-7, with D hard to call. Per the germline V gene, CDR1 is MNHNY and CDR2 is SVGAGI (reference sequence). V lost 7 bases to trimming and J lost 4 bases, with 8 bases between them. The CDR3 is made up of 11 amino acids. CDR3 region: CASTMRYEQYF. The CDR3 DNA reads TGTGCCAGCACCATGAGGTACGAGCAGTACTTC.

The chain recombines TRBV5-4 with TRBJ1-2, with a possible D match to TRBD1 (6 bases). Looked up from germline, CDR1 is SGHNT and CDR2 is YYREEE (reference sequence). Trimming shortened V by 0 bases and J by 7 bases, and 13 bases separated the two germline ends. This CDR3 has 14 residues. The DNA of the CDR3 is TGTGCCAGCAGCTTGGTTGGGGGCGCACGTGGCTACACCTTC. It codes for CASSLVGGARGYTF.

This chain links TRBV9 with TRBJ2-1; D not resolved. V lost 4 bases to trimming and J lost 6 bases, with 8 bases between them. The germline V gene encodes CDR1 SGDLS and CDR2 YYNGEE. The CDR3 sequence is 12 residues long. CDR3: CASSPHGNEQFF. CDR3 sequence (DNA): TGTGCCAGCAGCCCCCATGGCAATGAGCAGTTCTTC.

This clone has only a few counts. The gene calls are TRBV30 and TRBJ1-1; D is unresolved. The CDR3 has 12 residues. V lost 3 bases, J lost 3 bases, and 8 bases lay in between. In germline, CDR1 is GTSNPN, CDR2 SVGIG (reference sequence). CDR3 residues: CAWRSLDTEAFF. DNA for the CDR3: TGTGCCTGGAGGTCTCTGGACACTGAAGCTTTCTTT. Looking up the rest from reference TRBV30 and TRBJ1-1 gives the full variable domain: SQTIHQWPATLVQPVGSPLSLECTVEGTSNPNLYWYRQAAGRGLQLLFYSVGIGQISSEVPQNLSASRPQDRQFILSSKKLLLSDSGFYLCAWRSLDTEAFFGQGTRLTVV.

This clone turned up a few times. This sample also contains other DNA sequences that code for the same CDR3. This sequence joins TRBV9 and TRBJ1-1; D unresolved. CDR1 is SGDLS and CDR2 is YYNGEE in the germline V gene. CDR3 length equals 13 residues. V was shortened by 2 bases and J by 3 bases, with 8 bases between the two germline ends. CDR3 region: CASSVDRDTEAFF. The CDR3 bases are TGTGCCAGCAGCGTGGATCGAGACACTGAAGCTTTCTTT.

This clone was counted only a few times. This chain connects TRBV11-3 to TRBJ2-3, with D unclear. The CDR3 has 13 residues. Germline V gives CDR1 SGHNT, CDR2 YENEEA. V shed 4 bases and J shed 3 bases, with 8 bases lying between them. This CDR3 reads CASSSYVTDTQYF. The CDR3 DNA follows: TGTGCCAGCAGCTCGTACGTGACAGATACGCAGTATTTT. The full variable domain, completed using reference TRBV11-3 and TRBJ2-3, is EAGVVQSPRYKIIEKKQPVAFWCNPISGHNTLYWYLQNLGQGPELLIRYENEEAVDDSQLPKDRFSAERLKGVDSTLKIQPAELGDSAVYLCASSSYVTDTQYFGPGTRLTVL.

This clone was seen more than once but under ten times. The gene calls are TRBV29-1 and TRBJ1-5; 7 nucleotides align to TRBD1. V lost 6 bases and J lost 0; bases outside the gene matches: 5. The germline CDR1 and CDR2 sequences are SQVTM and ANQGSEA. This CDR3 is 14 amino acids long. The CDR3, as DNA: TGCAGCGTCGTAGACAGGGATAGCAATCAGCCCCAGCATTTT. It codes for CSVVDRDSNQPQHF.

This clone occurred a few times. The chain carries TRBV7-9 and TRBJ1-1; unclear D gene. Trimming took off 4 bases at V and 5 bases at J, with 8 bases between the two ends. CDR1 SEHNR and CDR2 FQNEAQ come from the germline V gene (reference sequence). The CDR3 sequence is 12 residues long. The CDR3 DNA reads as TGTGCCAGCAGCTCTAGCTGGACTGAAGCTTTCTTT. Its translation: CASSSSWTEAFF.

This clone was seen just once. The chain employs TRBV14 and TRBJ2-5, with D maybe TRBD2 (6 bases). Trimming took 3 bases from V and 5 from J, leaving 16 bases between them. The CDR3 has 15 residues. Germline CDR1 is SGHDN and CDR2 is FVKESK. CDR3 coding DNA: TGTGCCAGCAGCCAGGGCACGGGAGAGTGGGAGACCCAGTACTTC. It yields the protein CASSQGTGEWETQYF.

The chain links TRBV28 to TRBJ2-5; 10 nucleotides match TRBD1. This CDR3 contains 13 residues. With 3 bases clipped from V and 8 bases from J, the junction kept 3 bases outside the gene matches. Germline lookup yields CDR1 MDHEN and CDR2 SYDVKM. The CDR3 loop is CASSFDRGLTQYF. CDR3 nucleotide sequence: TGTGCCAGCAGTTTCGACAGGGGGCTTACCCAGTACTTC.

CDR3 protein: CASPASSGRAGEQFF. In DNA, the CDR3 is TGTGCCAGCCCTGCTTCTAGCGGGAGGGCGGGGGAGCAGTTCTTC. The chain uses TRBV6-1 and TRBJ2-1, with 12 nucleotides matching TRBD2. Germline lookup yields CDR1 MNHNS and CDR2 SASEGT. V was clipped by 8 bases and J by 10 bases; unmatched bases: 12. This CDR3 region has 15 residues.

V is TRBV19 and J is TRBJ2-7; the D gene is possibly TRBD2 (6 bases). Germline CDR1 is LNHDA and CDR2 is SQIVND (reference sequence). V lost 4 bases and J 0 bases, leaving 13 bases between the germline ends. The length of the CDR3 is 15 residues. Here the CDR3 reads CASSTGLRSSYEQYF. CDR3 nucleotides: TGTGCCAGTAGTACGGGACTCCGAAGCTCCTACGAGCAGTACTTC.

V gene TRBV6-5 combines with J gene TRBJ1-3; maybe TRBD1 (5 bases). This CDR3 has 16 amino acids. Germline assignment: CDR1 MNHEY and CDR2 SVGAGI. Trimming shortened V by 0 bases and J by 2 bases, and 11 bases separated the two germline ends. The CDR3 coding sequence is TGTGCCAGCAGTTACTCGATGGGGACCGCTGGAAACACCATATATTTT. It translates to CASSYSMGTAGNTIYF.

This clone was observed a handful of times. This rearrangement joins TRBV6-6 to TRBJ1-6; the match to TRBD1 covers 8 bases. Per the germline V gene, CDR1 is MNHNY and CDR2 is SVGAGI (reference sequence). V lost 6 bases and J lost 3; bases outside the gene matches: 7. This CDR3 spans 16 amino acids. The CDR3 DNA sequence: TGTGCCAGCAGCCGGACAGGGACAGTCTATAATTCACCCCTCCACTTT. Translated: CASSRTGTVYNSPLHF.

V usage is TRBV7-2 and J usage is TRBJ2-1; 10 nucleotides agree with TRBD2. Germline-derived CDR1 and CDR2 are SGHTA and FQGNSA. The CDR3 has 14 residues. V shed 2 bases and J 7 bases; nucleotides not matched to a gene: 2. The CDR3: CASSLKREGNEQFF. The DNA of the CDR3 is TGTGCCAGCAGCTTAAAGCGGGAGGGGAATGAGCAGTTCTTC.

The rearrangement joins TRBV4-2 to TRBJ2-5; 9 bases are a match to TRBD2. Per the germline V gene, CDR1 is LGHNA and CDR2 is YNFKEQ. The trim removed 2 bases at V and 5 bases at J, leaving 12 bases unmatched. The CDR3 sequence is 17 residues long. This CDR3 reads CASSQFSSGRGEETQYF. As DNA, the CDR3 is TGTGCCAGCAGCCAATTTAGTAGCGGGAGAGGGGAGGAGACCCAGTACTTC.

There are a few counts of this clone. The rearrangement links TRBV27 to TRBJ2-3, with 13 bases aligning to TRBD2. V trimming: 3 bases; J trimming: 2 bases; junction bases outside the gene matches: 5. This CDR3 contains 17 residues. Germline-derived CDR1 and CDR2 are MNHEY and SMNVEV (reference sequence). The CDR3 spells CASSFTSGRAPTDTQYF. DNA of the CDR3: TGTGCCAGCAGTTTCACTAGCGGGAGGGCCCCCACAGATACGCAGTATTTT.

This clone showed up just a few times. The chain couples TRBV11-3 to TRBJ2-3; no reliable D call. The CDR3 covers 13 residues. V was shortened by 2 bases and J by 6 bases, with 9 bases between the two germline ends. CDR1 and CDR2 (germline): SGHNT, YENEEA. CDR3: CASSLNLGDTQYF. The CDR3 coding sequence is TGTGCCAGCAGCTTAAACCTCGGGGATACGCAGTATTTT.

This clone has only a few counts. The chain links TRBV7-2 to TRBJ2-5; 13 bases align to TRBD2. The CDR3 extends over 15 amino acids. The germline V gene encodes CDR1 SGHTA and CDR2 FQGNSA. V was pared by 5 bases and J by 5 bases, with 5 bases of the junction left unmatched. DNA for the CDR3: TGTGCCAGCAGCGCCACTAGCGGGGGGGATGAGACCCAGTACTTC. The encoded protein is CASSATSGGDETQYF.

This clone showed up just a few times. Additional DNA sequences in this sample encode the identical CDR3. J is TRBJ1-1 and V is TRBV29-1; tentatively, D is TRBD1 (6 bases). Germline CDR1 is SQVTM and CDR2 is ANQGSEA. Deletions cut 4 bases from V and 11 bases from J, with 14 bases between. The CDR3 is made up of 11 amino acids. DNA for the CDR3: TGCAGCGTTGGAGAGGGGGGTCGCGCTTTCTTT. Protein sequence: CSVGEGGRAFF.